The rows below give T cell receptor beta chains drawn from one sample of a study of T cells in Graves' hyperthyroidism and ophthalmopathy. TCRdb called the multiplex PCR reads again in MiXCR, with one record for every CDR3 protein. The profile shows some 360,000 distinct CDR3 sequences, about 15% of them singletons. The specimen was blood. Receptors were obtained from a woman aged 60 to 75 with Graves' hyperthyroidism. The CDR3 runs from the conserved cysteine through the conserved F or W. The order of the fields is D gene, J gene, V gene, clone size, CDR3 protein, CDR3 DNA. A D gene is named only where the DNA matches it firmly. Rows give clone size only sometimes, using once, few, many, or a class for an expanded clone.

>TRBD2|TRBJ2-7|TRBV6-1|-
CASSFRLAGQGEQYF
TGTGCCAGCAGTTTTCGACTAGCGGGACAGGGCGAGCAGTACTTC
>-|TRBJ1-6|TRBV28|-
CASSTNSPLHF
TGTGCCAGCAGTACGAATTCACCCCTCCACTTT
>-|TRBJ2-7|TRBV11-2|many
CASSLVAGLVAPAEQYF
TGTGCCAGCAGCTTAGTGGCTGGGTTAGTGGCGCCGGCGGAGCAGTACTTC
>-|TRBJ2-7|TRBV11-3|many
CASGTSQGADEQYF
TGTGCCAGCGGCACCTCCCAGGGTGCGGACGAGCAGTACTTC
>-|TRBJ1-1|TRBV14|once
CASSQYRTEAFF
TGTGCCAGCAGCCAATATCGCACTGAAGCTTTCTTT
>-|TRBJ2-2|TRBV5-1|many
CASSLQPGSGTGELFF
TGCGCCAGCAGCTTGCAACCAGGGTCGGGGACCGGGGAGCTGTTTTTT
>-|TRBJ2-1|TRBV11-2|few
CASSLSSGPYNEQFF
TGTGCCAGCAGCTTATCAAGCGGGCCGTACAATGAGCAGTTCTTC
>TRBD2|TRBJ2-7|TRBV10-3|few
CATSDQREQNEQYF
TGTGCCACCAGTGACCAGCGGGAGCAGAACGAGCAGTACTTC
>TRBD2|TRBJ2-3|TRBV29-1|-
CSVWTSGILNTQYF
TGCAGCGTTTGGACTAGCGGGATACTGAATACGCAGTATTTT
>TRBD1|TRBJ1-5|TRBV5-1|few
CASSLEGGPSAPQHF
TGCGCCAGCAGCTTGGAAGGGGGCCCGTCGGCGCCCCAGCATTTT
>-|TRBJ1-3|TRBV19|many
CASSIDFAGRSGNTIYF
TGTGCCAGTAGTATAGATTTTGCTGGCCGGTCTGGAAACACCATATATTTT
>TRBD2|TRBJ2-1|TRBV11-2|many
CASMGLAGLNEQFF
TGTGCCAGCATGGGACTAGCGGGCCTCAATGAGCAGTTCTTC
>-|TRBJ2-3|TRBV7-6|-
CASSPRWETDTQYF
TGTGCCAGCAGCCCCAGGTGGGAGACAGATACGCAGTATTTT
>TRBD2|TRBJ2-3|TRBV28|many
CASSRTSGRGTDTQYF
TGTGCCAGCAGCCGGACTAGCGGGAGAGGGACAGATACGCAGTATTTT
>-|TRBJ2-7|TRBV11-2|many
CASSLFFPHPGEQYF
TGTGCCAGCAGCTTATTTTTCCCTCACCCAGGCGAGCAGTACTTC
>-|TRBJ1-5|TRBV24-1|few
CATSDDNNQPQHF
TGTGCCACCAGTGACGACAACAATCAGCCCCAGCATTTT
>TRBD1|TRBJ1-2|TRBV9|few
CASSVTGQGLVGYTF
TGTGCCAGCAGCGTAACGGGACAGGGACTAGTTGGCTACACCTTC
>TRBD1|TRBJ1-2|TRBV28|-
CASRTTGDGYTF
TGTGCCAGCAGGACGACAGGGGATGGCTACACCTTC
>-|TRBJ1-5|TRBV7-2|many
CASSDRRYSNQPQHF
TGTGCCAGCAGCGATCGACGGTATAGCAATCAGCCCCAGCATTTT
>-|TRBJ2-3|TRBV29-1|many
CSVAGYRGTDTQYF
TGCAGCGTTGCAGGCTACCGGGGCACAGATACGCAGTATTTT
>-|TRBJ1-4|TRBV12-3/TRBV12-4|few
CASRGGGAGFEKLFF
TGTGCCAGCAGAGGGGGGGGCGCAGGGTTTGAAAAACTGTTTTTT
>-|TRBJ1-2|TRBV6-1|many
CASSEVTRGGYGYTF
TGTGCCAGCAGTGAAGTTACCCGGGGTGGGTATGGCTACACCTTC
>TRBD2|TRBJ2-1|TRBV18|few
CASSPGIAGIYNEQFF
TGTGCCAGCTCACCAGGCATAGCGGGGATTTACAATGAGCAGTTCTTC
>-|TRBJ2-3|TRBV28|many
CASSLPPVGRPSTDTQYF
TGTGCCAGCAGTTTACCACCCGTTGGGCGGCCTAGCACAGATACGCAGTATTTT
>TRBD2|TRBJ2-1|TRBV6-1|-
CASSIAGGSYNEQFF
TGTGCCAGCAGTATAGCGGGAGGGTCCTACAATGAGCAGTTCTTC
>-|TRBJ2-7|TRBV20-1|many
CSARELRERNPDEQYF
TGCAGTGCTAGAGAACTCCGGGAGCGGAATCCCGACGAGCAGTACTTC
>-|TRBJ2-7|TRBV11-3|many
CASSRDLVTYEQYF
TGTGCCAGCAGCCGGGACCTGGTAACCTACGAGCAGTACTTC
>TRBD2|TRBJ2-1|TRBV19|once
CASNLLAGGVNEQFF
TGTGCCAGTAACCTACTAGCGGGAGGGGTTAATGAGCAGTTCTTC
>-|TRBJ1-1|TRBV15|many
CATSSVFRVINTEAFF
TGTGCCACCAGCAGCGTCTTCAGGGTAATAAACACTGAAGCTTTCTTT
>TRBD1|TRBJ1-5|TRBV11-2|many
CASSLGTVSNQPQHF
TGTGCCAGCAGCTTGGGGACAGTCAGCAATCAGCCCCAGCATTTT
>TRBD2|TRBJ2-5|TRBV3-1|many
CASSPTSGPKRGKKETQYF
TGTGCCAGCAGCCCTACTAGCGGGCCCAAGAGGGGGAAGAAAGAGACCCAGTACTTC
>TRBD2|TRBJ2-1|TRBV11-3|-
CASSFLAGGNNNEQFF
TGTGCCAGCAGCTTCTTAGCGGGAGGAAATAACAATGAGCAGTTCTTC
>-|TRBJ2-5|TRBV15|many
CATSRDLQGGLSETQYF
TGTGCCACCAGCAGAGATCTGCAGGGGGGGTTGTCGGAGACCCAGTACTTC
>TRBD2|TRBJ2-3|TRBV10-2|many
CASSESLASGSTDTQYF
TGCGCCAGCAGTGAGTCGTTGGCTAGCGGTAGCACAGATACGCAGTATTTT
>-|TRBJ1-5|TRBV19|-
CASRQLIRNQPQHF
TGTGCCAGCCGACAGTTGATTCGCAATCAGCCCCAGCATTTT
>-|TRBJ2-7|TRBV30|many
CAWGRTYEQYF
TGTGCCTGGGGGAGAACCTACGAGCAGTACTTC
>TRBD2|TRBJ2-5|TRBV3-1|many
CASSQLAGAQETQYF
TGTGCCAGCAGTCAACTAGCGGGAGCCCAAGAGACCCAGTACTTC
>-|TRBJ2-1|TRBV18|many
CASSPRTTDRNEQFF
TGTGCCAGCTCACCTCGGACTACGGATCGCAATGAGCAGTTCTTC
>-|TRBJ2-3|TRBV27|many
CASSPKTAADTQYF
TGTGCCAGCAGTCCTAAGACAGCCGCAGATACGCAGTATTTT
>TRBD2|TRBJ2-5|TRBV7-7|many
CASSLGGAGGGETQYF
TGTGCTAGCAGCTTAGGCGGTGCGGGAGGTGGTGAGACCCAGTACTTC